The subject of this entry is one T cell receptor beta chain. Its antigen is currently not known. No base quality values were provided; no much bigger clone lies one nucleotide off. Based on the germline V gene, the CDR1 and CDR2 sequences are SGHVS and FQNEAQ. From the cysteine up to the phenylalanine, the CDR3 has a length of 14 residues. Only the CDR3 portion is preserved as DNA: 42 bases, with reading frame beginning at the first base. Clipping removes 4 bases from V and 3 bases from J, with 5 as the unmatched junction base count. Each collaborating institution followed its own protocols to collect whole blood in K2EDTA tubes. Collaborator samples were shipped for TCRbeta analysis as frozen whole blood, isolated PBMCs, or DNA extracted from either sample type. The immunoSEQ Assay, a bias-controlled multiplex PCR, was used to amplify TCRbeta CDR3 regions from genomic DNA. The authors' pipeline ran thus. The number of nucleated cells in each sample was estimated by amplification of reference gene primers within the assay. To quantify the absolute abundance of each unique TCRbeta CDR3 rearrangement, sequence reads were collapsed and filtered. For each sample, productive Simpson clonality was calculated as the square root of Simpson's diversity index across productive rearrangements. Here the immuneACCESS table is served through TCRdb, limited to in-frame sequences with V and J called. Missing clones are a known gap in these copies; in checked studies unresolved V genes cover under half, and the rest lacks a known reason. V and J calls and clone size are as listed in that table; D and trimming were resolved from the DNA. The table for this sample lists about 120,000 clones; around four fifths of them were counted only once. Jointly, the top ten make up 12% of the sample.

The data belong to a study of blood T cell repertoires in COVID-19 (dated by TCRdb to the early 2020s). At the level of the whole study: Samples covering the acute and convalescent phases of COVID-19 were provided by collaborators in the United States, Italy and Spain. The dataset comprised deeply sampled blood TCRbeta repertoires from subjects exposed to, actively infected with, or recovered from COVID-19. The material from the prospective study consisted of cDNA or gDNA derived from T cells, B-cell-depleted T cells, or PBMCs. The samples were drawn from two sources: the first 160 participants of the ongoing ImmuneRACE study, and over 950 subjects contributed by 6 global collaborators. Where available, HLA class I and class II types were obtained from metadata supplied by the sample provider rather than from assay-based typing. The repertoires were released in a freely available public database intended as a resource for research on the immune response to SARS-CoV-2. Nearly every sample came with metadata listing a de-identified subject ID, COVID-19 status, age in years and sex. Overall study outcomes, separate from this receptor: How much clinical and demographic metadata was included differed by source and by participant, and the metadata was provided uncurated.

Sequencing was carried out using peripheral blood. The receptor was isolated from a man in his sixties with acute or convalescent COVID-19. In this chain, TRBV7-8 is recombined with TRBJ2-5, with TRBD1 identical over 7 junction bases. The CDR3 region: CASSSTGNEETQYF. The sequenced DNA: TGTGCCAGCAGCTCGACAGGGAACGAAGAGACCCAGTACTTC.